The T cell receptor (beta chain) under discussion was sequenced for a study of cytomegalovirus exposure and HLA in healthy donors. Study-wide points: Reports credit the classifier with highly specific, highly sensitive diagnosis of cytomegalovirus status. As a later analysis showed, several of the most significant clusters appeared to be linked to common viral pathogens.

Trimming stripped 0 bases from V and 11 bases from J, with 10 bases between. The germline gives CDR1 LGHNA, CDR2 YSLEER. The CDR3 has 13 residues. As for this clone: No antigen is known for it.

Primers for the PCR totalled 60 Vbeta and 13 Jbeta. TCRdb's copy holds only in-frame clones and misses some; the assay was immunoSEQ multiplex PCR. Seen here are about 130,000 clones, 6.5% to 9.5% observed once, and the top ten hold around 5.5%. The sample taken for sequencing was PBMCs. The V call is TRBV4-3, the J call TRBJ1-4; D unresolved. This clonotype was sampled from a man aged 35-49 years in good health and CMV-seronegative. CDR3 sequence reads: CASSQDEAAKLFF. The CDR3 DNA follows: TGCGCCAGCAGCCAAGATGAGGCGGCCAAACTGTTTTTT.